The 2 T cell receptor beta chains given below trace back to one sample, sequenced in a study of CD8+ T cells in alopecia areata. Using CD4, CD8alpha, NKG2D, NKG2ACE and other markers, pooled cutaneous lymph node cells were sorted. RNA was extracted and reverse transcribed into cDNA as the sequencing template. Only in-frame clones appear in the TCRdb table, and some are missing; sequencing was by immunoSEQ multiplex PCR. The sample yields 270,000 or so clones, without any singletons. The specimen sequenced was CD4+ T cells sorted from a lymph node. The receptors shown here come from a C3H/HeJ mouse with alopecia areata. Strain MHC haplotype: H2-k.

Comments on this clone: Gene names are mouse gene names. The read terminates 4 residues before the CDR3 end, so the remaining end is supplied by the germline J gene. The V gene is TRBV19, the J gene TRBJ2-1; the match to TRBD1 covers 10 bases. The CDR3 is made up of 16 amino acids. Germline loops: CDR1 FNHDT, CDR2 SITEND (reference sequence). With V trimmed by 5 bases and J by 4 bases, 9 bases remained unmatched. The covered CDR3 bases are TGTGCCAGCAGCAATCCCCGGGACAGGGGTTATGCT. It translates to CASSNPRDRGYA. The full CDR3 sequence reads CASSNPRDRGYAEQFF.

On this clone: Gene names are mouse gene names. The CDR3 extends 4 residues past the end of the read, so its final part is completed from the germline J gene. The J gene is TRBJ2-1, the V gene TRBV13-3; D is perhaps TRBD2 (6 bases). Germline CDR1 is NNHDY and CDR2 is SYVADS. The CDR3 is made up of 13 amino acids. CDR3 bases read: TGTGCCAGCAGTGGACAGTGGGGGGCT. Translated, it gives CASSGQWGA. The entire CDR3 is CASSGQWGAEQFF.